Below, 2 T cell receptor beta chains from the same sample are listed, as sequenced in a study of T cell changes during pregnancy in multiple sclerosis. Profiling relied on immunoSEQ multiplex PCR, and the TCRdb table lists in-frame clones only, not all of them. The table shows around 100,000 clones, with roughly 93% occurring only once. Source: peripheral blood, taken before pregnancy. The receptors shown here come from a female donor with multiple sclerosis, enrolled in a pregnancy study.

In the case of this clone: Other DNA sequences in the same sample also yield this CDR3. CDR3 nucleotide sequence: TGCGCCAGCAGTGACCGCGGGGTCACTGAAGCTTTCTTT. This codes for CASSDRGVTEAFF. The chain couples TRBV10-2 to TRBJ1-1, with D uncertain. V was pared by 3 bases and J by 4 bases, with 9 bases between. CDR1 and CDR2 from the germline V gene are WSHSY and SAAADI. This CDR3 has 13 amino acids.

V and J are TRBV7-7 and TRBJ2-1; no clear D gene. The CDR3 is made up of 15 amino acids. Trimming cost V 1 base and J 6 bases, with 13 bases left between them. Germline lookup yields CDR1 SSHAT and CDR2 FNYEAQ (reference sequence). The chain's CDR3 is CASSLGPGVGNEQFF. The CDR3 DNA sequence: TGTGCCAGCAGCTTAGGGCCCGGAGTAGGCAATGAGCAGTTCTTC.